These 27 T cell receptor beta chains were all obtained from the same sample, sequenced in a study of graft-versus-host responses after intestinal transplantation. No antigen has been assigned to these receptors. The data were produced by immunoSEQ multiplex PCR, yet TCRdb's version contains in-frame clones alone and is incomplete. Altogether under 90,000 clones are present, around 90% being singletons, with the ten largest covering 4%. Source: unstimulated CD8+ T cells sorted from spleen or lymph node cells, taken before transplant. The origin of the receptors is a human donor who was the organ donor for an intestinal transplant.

CDR3: CASSLGLAGLSTDTQYF. In nucleotides, the CDR3 is TGTGCCAGCAGCCTAGGACTAGCGGGTTTATCCACAGATACGCAGTATTTT. This rearrangement joins TRBV7-6 to TRBJ2-3, with 11 bases that match TRBD2. V lost 5 bases to trimming and J lost 2 bases; unmatched junction nucleotides: 9. The germline CDR1 and CDR2 sequences are SGHVS and FNYEAQ. This CDR3 has 17 residues.

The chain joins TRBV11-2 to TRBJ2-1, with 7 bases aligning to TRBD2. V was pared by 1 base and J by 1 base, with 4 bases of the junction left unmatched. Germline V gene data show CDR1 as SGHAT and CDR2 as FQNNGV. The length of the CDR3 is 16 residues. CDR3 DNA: TGTGCCAGCAGCTTAGGGGTCGGGGGGTCCTACAATGAGCAGTTCTTC. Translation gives CASSLGVGGSYNEQFF.

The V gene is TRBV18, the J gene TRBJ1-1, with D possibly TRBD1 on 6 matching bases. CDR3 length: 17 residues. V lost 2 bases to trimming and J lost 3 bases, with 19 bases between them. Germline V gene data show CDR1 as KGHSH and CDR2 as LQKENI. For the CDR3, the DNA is TGTGCCAGCTCACCAAGGGACACCCAACCGAGAGACACTGAAGCTTTCTTT. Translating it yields CASSPRDTQPRDTEAFF. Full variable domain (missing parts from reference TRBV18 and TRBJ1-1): NAGVMQNPRHLVRRRGQEARLRCSPMKGHSHVYWYRQLPEEGLKFMVYLQKENIIDESGMPKERFSAEFPKEGPSILRIQQVVRGDSAAYFCASSPRDTQPRDTEAFFGQGTRLTVV.

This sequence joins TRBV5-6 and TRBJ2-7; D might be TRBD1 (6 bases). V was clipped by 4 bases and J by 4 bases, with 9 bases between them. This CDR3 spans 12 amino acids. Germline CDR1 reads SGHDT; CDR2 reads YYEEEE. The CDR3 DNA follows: TGTGCCAGCAGCCTCGGACAGTACGAGCAGTACGTC. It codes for CASSLGQYEQYV.

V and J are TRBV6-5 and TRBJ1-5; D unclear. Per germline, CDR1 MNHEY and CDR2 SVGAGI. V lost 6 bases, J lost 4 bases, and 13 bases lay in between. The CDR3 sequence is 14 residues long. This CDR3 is CASSVGIANQPQHF. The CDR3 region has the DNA TGTGCCAGCAGCGTCGGTATAGCAAATCAGCCCCAGCATTTT.

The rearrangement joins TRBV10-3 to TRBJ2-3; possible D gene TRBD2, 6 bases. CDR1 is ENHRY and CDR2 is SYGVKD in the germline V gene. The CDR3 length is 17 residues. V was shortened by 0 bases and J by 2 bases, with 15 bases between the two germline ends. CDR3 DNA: TGTGCCATCAGTGAGTCGGGGGGAACAGGCCACACAGATACGCAGTATTTT. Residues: CAISESGGTGHTDTQYF.

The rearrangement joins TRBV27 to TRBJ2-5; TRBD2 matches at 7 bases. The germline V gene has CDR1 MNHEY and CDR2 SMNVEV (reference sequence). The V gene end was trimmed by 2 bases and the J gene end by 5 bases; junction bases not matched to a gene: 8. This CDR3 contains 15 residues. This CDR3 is CASSLGGGLGETQYF. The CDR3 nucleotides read TGTGCCAGCAGTTTAGGGGGGGGTTTAGGGGAGACCCAGTACTTC.

CDR3 DNA sequence: TGTGCCAGCTTCCCGCTCGGAGCCTTCGAGCAGTACGTC. It specifies CASFPLGAFEQYV. The rearrangement links TRBV2 to TRBJ2-7; unclear D gene. Looked up from germline, CDR1 is SNHLY and CDR2 is FYNNEI. The V gene lost 8 bases and the J gene lost 6 bases, with 17 bases spanning the gap. This CDR3 has 13 amino acids.

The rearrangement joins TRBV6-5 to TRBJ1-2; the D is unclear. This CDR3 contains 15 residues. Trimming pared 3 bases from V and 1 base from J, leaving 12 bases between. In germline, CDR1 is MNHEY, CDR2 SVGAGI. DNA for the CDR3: TGTGCCAGCAGTTATTCCCAAGGGAGTAACTATGGCTACACCTTC. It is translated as CASSYSQGSNYGYTF.

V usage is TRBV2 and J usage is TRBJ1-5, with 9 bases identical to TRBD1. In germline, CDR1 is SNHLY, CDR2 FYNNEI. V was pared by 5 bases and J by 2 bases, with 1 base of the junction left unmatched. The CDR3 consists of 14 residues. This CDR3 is CASSRTGGNQPQHF. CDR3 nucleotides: TGTGCCAGCAGTAGGACAGGGGGCAATCAGCCCCAGCATTTT.

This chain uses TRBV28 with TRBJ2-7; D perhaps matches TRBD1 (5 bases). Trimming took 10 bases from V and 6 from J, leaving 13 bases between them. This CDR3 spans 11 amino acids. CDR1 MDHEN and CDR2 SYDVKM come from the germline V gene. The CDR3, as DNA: TGTGCCACCTCGGCAGGGATCGAGCAGTACGTC. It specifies CATSAGIEQYV.

For the CDR3, the DNA is TGTGCCAGCAGCTTAGAAGACAGGGGGCGCAATCAGCCCCAGCATTTT. This codes for CASSLEDRGRNQPQHF. The rearrangement joins TRBV7-2 to TRBJ1-5; 10 bases are a match to TRBD1. From germline, CDR1 is SGHTA and CDR2 FQGNSA. The V and J ends lost 1 base and 2 bases, in that order; junction bases with no gene match: 2. CDR3 length equals 16 residues.

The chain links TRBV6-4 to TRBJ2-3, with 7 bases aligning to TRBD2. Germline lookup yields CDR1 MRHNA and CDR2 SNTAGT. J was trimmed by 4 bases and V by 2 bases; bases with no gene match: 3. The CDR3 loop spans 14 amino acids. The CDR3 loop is CASSDGSGADTQYF. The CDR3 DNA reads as TGTGCCAGCAGTGACGGGAGCGGGGCAGATACGCAGTATTTT.

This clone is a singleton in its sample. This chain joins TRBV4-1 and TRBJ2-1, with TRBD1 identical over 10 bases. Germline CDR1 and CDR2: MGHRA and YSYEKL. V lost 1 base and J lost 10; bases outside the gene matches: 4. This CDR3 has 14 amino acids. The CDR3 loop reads CASSQVTGQGEQFF. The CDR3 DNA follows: TGCGCCAGCAGCCAAGTCACGGGACAGGGGGAGCAGTTCTTC.

The CDR3 DNA reads TGTGCCAGCAGTTTAGTCCCAGGCGATAGCAATCAGCCCCAGCATTTT. Its translation is CASSLVPGDSNQPQHF. The chain couples TRBV6-5 to TRBJ1-5, with D uncertain. Per the germline V gene, CDR1 is MNHEY and CDR2 is SVGAGI. The CDR3 has 16 amino acids. Trimming took 4 bases from V and 0 from J, leaving 13 bases between them.

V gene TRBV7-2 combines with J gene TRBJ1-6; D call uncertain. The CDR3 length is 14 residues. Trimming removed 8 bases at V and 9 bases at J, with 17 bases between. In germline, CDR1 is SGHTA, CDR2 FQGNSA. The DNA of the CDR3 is TGTGCCAGCGGTAATCCGCCTCTACCTTCACCCCTCCACTTT. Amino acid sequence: CASGNPPLPSPLHF. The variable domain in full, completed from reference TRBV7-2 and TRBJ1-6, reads GAGVSQSPSNKVTEKGKDVELRCDPISGHTALYWYRQSLGQGLEFLIYFQGNSAPDKSGLPSDRFSAERTGGSVSTLTIQRTQQEDSAVYLCASGNPPLPSPLHFGNGTRLTVT.

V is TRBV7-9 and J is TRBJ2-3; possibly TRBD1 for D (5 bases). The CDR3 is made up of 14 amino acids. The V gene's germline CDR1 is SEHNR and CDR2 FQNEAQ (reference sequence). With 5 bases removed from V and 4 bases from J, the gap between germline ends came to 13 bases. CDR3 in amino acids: CASSNTRVADTQYF. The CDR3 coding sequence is TGTGCCAGCAGCAACACCAGGGTGGCAGATACGCAGTATTTT.

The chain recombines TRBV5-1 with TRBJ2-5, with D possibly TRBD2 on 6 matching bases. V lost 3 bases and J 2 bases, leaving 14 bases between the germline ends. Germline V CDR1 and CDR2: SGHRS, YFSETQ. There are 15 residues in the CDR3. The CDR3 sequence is CASSYQESGQETQYF. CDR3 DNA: TGCGCCAGCAGCTATCAAGAGAGCGGGCAAGAGACCCAGTACTTC. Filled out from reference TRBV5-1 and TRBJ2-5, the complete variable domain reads KAGVTQTPRYLIKTRGQQVTLSCSPISGHRSVSWYQQTPGQGLQFLFEYFSETQRNKGNFPGRFSGRQFSNSRSEMNVSTLELGDSALYLCASSYQESGQETQYFGPGTRLLVL.

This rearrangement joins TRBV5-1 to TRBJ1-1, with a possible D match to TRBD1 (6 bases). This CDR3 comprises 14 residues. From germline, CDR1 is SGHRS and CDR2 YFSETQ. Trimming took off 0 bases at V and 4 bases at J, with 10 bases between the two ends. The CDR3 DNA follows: TGCGCCAGCAGCTTGGCCCAAGGGGGCACTGAAGCTTTCTTT. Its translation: CASSLAQGGTEAFF. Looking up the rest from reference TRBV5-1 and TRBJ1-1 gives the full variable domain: KAGVTQTPRYLIKTRGQQVTLSCSPISGHRSVSWYQQTPGQGLQFLFEYFSETQRNKGNFPGRFSGRQFSNSRSEMNVSTLELGDSALYLCASSLAQGGTEAFFGQGTRLTVV.

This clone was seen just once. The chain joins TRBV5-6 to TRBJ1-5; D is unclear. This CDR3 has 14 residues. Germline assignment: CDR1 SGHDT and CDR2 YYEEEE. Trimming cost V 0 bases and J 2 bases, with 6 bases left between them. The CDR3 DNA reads TGTGCCAGCAGCTTGGGGGGAGGCAATCAGCCCCAGCATTTT. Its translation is CASSLGGGNQPQHF.

In nucleotides, the CDR3 is TGTGCCAGCAGCCCAACAATAGCGGGGAACCAAGAGACCCAGTACTTC. This codes for CASSPTIAGNQETQYF. The J gene is TRBJ2-5, the V gene TRBV14; 8 bases match TRBD2. With V trimmed by 4 bases and J by 0 bases, 7 bases remained unmatched. The CDR3 has 16 residues. Germline CDR1 SGHDN, CDR2 FVKESK.

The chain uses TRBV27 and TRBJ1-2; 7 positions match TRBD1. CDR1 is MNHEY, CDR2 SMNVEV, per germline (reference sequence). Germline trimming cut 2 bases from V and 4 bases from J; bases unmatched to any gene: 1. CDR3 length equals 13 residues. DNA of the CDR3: TGTGCCAGCAGTTTAGACAGGGCCTATGGCTACACCTTC. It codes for CASSLDRAYGYTF.

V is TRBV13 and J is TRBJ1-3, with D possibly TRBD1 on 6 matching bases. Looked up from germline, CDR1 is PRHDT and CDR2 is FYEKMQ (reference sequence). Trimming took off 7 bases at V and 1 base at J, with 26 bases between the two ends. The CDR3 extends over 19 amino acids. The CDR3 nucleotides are TGTGCCAGCATTGCCCTAACGACAGGTGCCTTCTTTTCTGGAAACACCATATATTTT. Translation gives CASIALTTGAFFSGNTIYF. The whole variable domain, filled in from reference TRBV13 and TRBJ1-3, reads AAGVIQSPRHLIKEKRETATLKCYPIPRHDTVYWYQQGPGQDPQFLISFYEKMQSDKGSIPDRFSAQQFSDYHSELNMSSLELGDSALYFCASIALTTGAFFSGNTIYFGEGSWLTVV.

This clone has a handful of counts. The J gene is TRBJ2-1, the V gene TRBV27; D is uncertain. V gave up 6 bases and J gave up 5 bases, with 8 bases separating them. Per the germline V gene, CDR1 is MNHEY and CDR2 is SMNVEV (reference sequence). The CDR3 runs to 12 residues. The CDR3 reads CASRPDNNEQFF. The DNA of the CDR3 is TGTGCCAGCAGACCCGACAACAATGAGCAGTTCTTC.

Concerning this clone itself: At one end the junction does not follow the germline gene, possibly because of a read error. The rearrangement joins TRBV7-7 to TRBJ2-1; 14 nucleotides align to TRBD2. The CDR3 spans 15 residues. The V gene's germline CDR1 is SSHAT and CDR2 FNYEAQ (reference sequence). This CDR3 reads CASSPTSGGANEQFF. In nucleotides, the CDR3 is TGTGCTAGCAGCCCGACTAGCGGGGGGGCGAATGAGCAGTTCTTC.

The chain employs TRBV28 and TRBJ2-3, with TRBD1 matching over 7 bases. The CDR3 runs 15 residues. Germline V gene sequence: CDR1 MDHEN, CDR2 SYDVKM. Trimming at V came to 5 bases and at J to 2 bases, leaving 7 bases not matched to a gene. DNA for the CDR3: TGTGCCAGCAGTGTGGGGACAGCAGTCACAGATACGCAGTATTTT. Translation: CASSVGTAVTDTQYF.

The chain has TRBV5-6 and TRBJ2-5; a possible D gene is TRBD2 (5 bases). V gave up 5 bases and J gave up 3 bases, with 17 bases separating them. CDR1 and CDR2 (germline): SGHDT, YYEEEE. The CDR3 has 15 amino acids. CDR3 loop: CASSLFGRTEETQYF. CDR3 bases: TGTGCCAGCAGTTTGTTTGGACGGACTGAAGAGACCCAGTACTTC.